This TCR beta chain comes out of a study of naive and memory T cell subsets. Study-level findings and limits: Over 85% of naive TCR sequences appeared only once after error correction, unlike memory subsets.

Both TRBC1 and TRBC2 were covered by a beta constant-region primer of two equimolar oligonucleotides. The ligated cDNA underwent four PCR rounds using SP2 and nested alpha and beta constant-region primers. MiXCR, applied by TCRdb to the UMI-ligation and nested PCR reads, yields one record per CDR3 protein. The table has approximately 80,000 distinct CDR3 sequences, around 9% seen once. CDR1 and CDR2 (germline): SQVTM, ANQGSEA. The CDR3 sequence is 14 residues long. V lost 7 bases and J lost 2; bases outside the gene matches: 10. This clonotype has at least ten counts. Its antigen is not identified. The receptor's source is a human donor in good health. The chain joins TRBV29-1 to TRBJ2-7, with TRBD2 matching over 8 bases. Sequencing was performed on naive CD8+ T cells from blood. DNA for the CDR3: TGCAGCGCCTCACTAACTAGCGGAACCTACGAGCAGTACTTC. Encoded protein: CSASLTSGTYEQYF.